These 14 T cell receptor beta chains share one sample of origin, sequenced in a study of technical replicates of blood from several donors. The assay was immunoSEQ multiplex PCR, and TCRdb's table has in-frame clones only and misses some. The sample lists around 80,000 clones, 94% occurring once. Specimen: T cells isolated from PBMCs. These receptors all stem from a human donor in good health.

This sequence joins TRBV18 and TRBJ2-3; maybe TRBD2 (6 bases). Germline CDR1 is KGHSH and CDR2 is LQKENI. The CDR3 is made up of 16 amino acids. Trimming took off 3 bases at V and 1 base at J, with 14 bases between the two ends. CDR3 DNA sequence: TGTGCCAGCTCACCTGTTTTACCTAGCGGCACAGATACGCAGTATTTT. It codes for CASSPVLPSGTDTQYF.

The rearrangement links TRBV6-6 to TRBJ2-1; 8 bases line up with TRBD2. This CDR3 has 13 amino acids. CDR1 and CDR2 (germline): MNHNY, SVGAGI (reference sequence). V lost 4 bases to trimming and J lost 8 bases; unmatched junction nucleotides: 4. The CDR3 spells CASSSGLADEQFF. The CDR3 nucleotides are TGTGCCAGCAGTTCAGGACTAGCCGATGAGCAGTTCTTC.

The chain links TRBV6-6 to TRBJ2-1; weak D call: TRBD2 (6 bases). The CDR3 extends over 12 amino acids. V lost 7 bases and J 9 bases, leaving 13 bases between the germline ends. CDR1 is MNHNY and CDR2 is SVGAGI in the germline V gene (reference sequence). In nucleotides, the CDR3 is TGTGCCAGCATTGAGCGGGTCGGTGAGCAGTTCTTC. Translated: CASIERVGEQFF.

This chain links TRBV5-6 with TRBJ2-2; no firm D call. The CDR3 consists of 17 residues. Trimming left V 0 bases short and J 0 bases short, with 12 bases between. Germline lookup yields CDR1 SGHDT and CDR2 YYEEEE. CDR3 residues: CASSLDGGPPNTGELFF. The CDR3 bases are TGTGCCAGCAGCTTGGACGGCGGCCCCCCGAACACCGGGGAGCTGTTTTTT.

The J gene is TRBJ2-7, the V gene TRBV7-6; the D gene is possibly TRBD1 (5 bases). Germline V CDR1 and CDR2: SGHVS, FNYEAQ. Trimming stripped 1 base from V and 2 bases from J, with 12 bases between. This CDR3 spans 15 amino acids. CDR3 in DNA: TGTGCCAGCAGCTTAGGGGAACAGGCCCCCTACGAGCAGTACTTC. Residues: CASSLGEQAPYEQYF.

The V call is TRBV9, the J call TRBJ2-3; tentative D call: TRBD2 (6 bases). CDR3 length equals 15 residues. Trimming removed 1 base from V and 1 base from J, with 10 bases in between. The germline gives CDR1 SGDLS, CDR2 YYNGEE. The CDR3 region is CASSVKEGRTDTQYF. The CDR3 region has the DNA TGTGCCAGCAGCGTAAAGGAGGGCCGCACAGATACGCAGTATTTT.

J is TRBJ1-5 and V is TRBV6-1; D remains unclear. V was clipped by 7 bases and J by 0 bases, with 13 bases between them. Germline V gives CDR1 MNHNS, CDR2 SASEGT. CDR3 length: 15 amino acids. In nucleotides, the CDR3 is TGTGCCAGCATGCCGCAGGTACTTAGCAATCAGCCCCAGCATTTT. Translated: CASMPQVLSNQPQHF.

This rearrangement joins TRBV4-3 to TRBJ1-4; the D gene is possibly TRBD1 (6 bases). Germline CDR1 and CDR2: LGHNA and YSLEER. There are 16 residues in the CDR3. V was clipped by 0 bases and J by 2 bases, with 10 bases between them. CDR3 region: CASSQDGTRTNEKLFF. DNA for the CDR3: TGCGCCAGCAGCCAAGATGGGACACGTACTAATGAAAAACTGTTTTTT.

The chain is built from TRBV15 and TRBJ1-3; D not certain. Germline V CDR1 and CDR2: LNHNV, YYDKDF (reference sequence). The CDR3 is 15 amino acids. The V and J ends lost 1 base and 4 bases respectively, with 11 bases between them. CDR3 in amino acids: CATSRGSGTGNTIYF. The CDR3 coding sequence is TGTGCCACCAGCAGAGGCAGCGGAACGGGAAACACCATATATTTT.

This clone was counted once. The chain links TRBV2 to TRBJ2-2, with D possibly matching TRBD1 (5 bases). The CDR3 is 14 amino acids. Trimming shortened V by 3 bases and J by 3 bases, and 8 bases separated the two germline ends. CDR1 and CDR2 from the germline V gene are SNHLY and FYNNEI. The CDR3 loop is CASSDQGYTGELFF. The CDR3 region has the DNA TGTGCCAGCAGTGATCAGGGTTACACCGGGGAGCTGTTTTTT.

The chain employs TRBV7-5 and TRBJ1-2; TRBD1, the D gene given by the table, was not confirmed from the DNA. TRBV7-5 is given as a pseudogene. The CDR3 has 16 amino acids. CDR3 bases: TGTGTCAGAAGCCCAACCCGGGACAGGGGGCGAGATGGCTACACCTTC. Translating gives CVRSPTRDRGRDGYTF.

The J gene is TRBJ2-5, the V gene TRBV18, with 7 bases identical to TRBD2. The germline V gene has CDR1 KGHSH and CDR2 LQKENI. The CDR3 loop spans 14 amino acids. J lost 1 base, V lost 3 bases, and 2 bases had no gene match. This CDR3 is CASSPQRGQETQYF. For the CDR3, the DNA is TGTGCCAGCTCACCTCAGCGGGGCCAAGAGACCCAGTACTTC.

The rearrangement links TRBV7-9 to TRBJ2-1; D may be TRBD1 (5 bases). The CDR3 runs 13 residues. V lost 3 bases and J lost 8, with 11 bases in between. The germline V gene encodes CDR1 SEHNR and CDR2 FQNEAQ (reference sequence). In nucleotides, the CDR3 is TGTGCCAGCAGCTTCCCAAGGGGCTATGAGCAGTTCTTC. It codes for CASSFPRGYEQFF.

The CDR3 DNA reads as TGTGCCAGCAGCTTCCAAGAGACCCAGTACTTC. It translates to CASSFQETQYF. The genes are TRBV2 and TRBJ2-5, with D hard to call. CDR3 length equals 11 residues. Germline CDR1 reads SNHLY; CDR2 reads FYNNEI. V lost 6 bases, J lost 1 base, and 3 bases lay in between.